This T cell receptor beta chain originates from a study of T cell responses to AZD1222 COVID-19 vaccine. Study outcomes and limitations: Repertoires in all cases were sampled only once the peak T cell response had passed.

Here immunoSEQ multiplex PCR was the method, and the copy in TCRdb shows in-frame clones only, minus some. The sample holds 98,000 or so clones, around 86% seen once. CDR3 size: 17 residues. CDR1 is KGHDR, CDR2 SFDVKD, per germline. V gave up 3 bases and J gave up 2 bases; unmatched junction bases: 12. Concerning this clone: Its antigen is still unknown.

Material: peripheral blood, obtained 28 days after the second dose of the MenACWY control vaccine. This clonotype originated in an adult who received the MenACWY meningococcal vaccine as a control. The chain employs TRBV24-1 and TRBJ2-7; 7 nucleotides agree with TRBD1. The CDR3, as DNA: TGTGCCACCAGTGATCGCCCCGGCCTGGGACAGCCCTACGAGCAGTACTTC. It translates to CATSDRPGLGQPYEQYF.